These 21 T cell receptor beta chains share one sample of origin, sequenced in a study of technical replicates of blood from a few donors. Sequencing was performed with immunoSEQ multiplex PCR; in TCRdb, only in-frame clones are kept and a portion is missing. The sample lists 75,000 to 85,000 clones, about 81% occurring once. The material sequenced was PBMCs. The receptors here all came from a human donor in good health. Some clones in this sample may be carry-over from other donors' samples.

The chain combines TRBV6-5 with TRBJ2-3; no reliable D call. This CDR3 contains 11 residues. Germline lookup yields CDR1 MNHEY and CDR2 SVGAGI. V shed 6 bases and J shed 5 bases, with 6 bases lying between them. The chain's CDR3 is CASSQQDTQYF. The CDR3 DNA is TGTGCCAGCAGCCAACAAGATACGCAGTATTTT.

The J gene is TRBJ1-3, the V gene TRBV4-3; D is possibly TRBD1 (6 bases). V was shortened by 2 bases and J by 0 bases, with 14 bases between the two germline ends. The CDR3 length is 17 residues. Germline V gives CDR1 LGHNA, CDR2 YSLEER. CDR3 DNA sequence: TGCGCCAGCAGCCAATACCGGGACAAGAGCTCTGGAAACACCATATATTTT. Its protein is CASSQYRDKSSGNTIYF.

The rearrangement uses TRBV5-6 and TRBJ1-5, with TRBD1 matching over 9 bases. CDR1 SGHDT and CDR2 YYEEEE come from the germline V gene. V gave up 6 bases and J gave up 2 bases; unmatched junction bases: 3. The CDR3 has 14 residues. CDR3 sequence: CASKRQGGNQPQHF. CDR3 DNA: TGTGCCAGCAAGAGACAGGGGGGCAATCAGCCCCAGCATTTT.

The chain combines TRBV5-1 with TRBJ2-3; the match to TRBD2 covers 8 bases. CDR1 and CDR2 (germline): SGHRS, YFSETQ. This CDR3 has 15 residues. Losses at the gene ends were 1 base for V and 2 bases for J; bases not matched to a gene: 3. CDR3: CASSLTGGYTDTQYF. The CDR3, as DNA: TGCGCCAGCAGCTTGACGGGGGGGTACACAGATACGCAGTATTTT.

The chain joins TRBV5-8 to TRBJ1-3, with TRBD1 as a possible D gene (5 bases). Between the trimmed V and J ends, which lost 1 base and 0 bases, there was a span of 17 bases. Looked up from germline, CDR1 is SGHTS and CDR2 is YDEGEE. The CDR3 covers 18 residues. The DNA of the CDR3 is TGTGCCAGCAGCTTGACGGGCAGGGCGCTTCGCTCTGGAAACACCATATATTTT. Amino acids: CASSLTGRALRSGNTIYF. The whole variable domain, filled in from reference TRBV5-8 and TRBJ1-3, reads EAGVTQSPTHLIKTRGQQATLRCSPISGHTSVYWYQQALGLGLQFLLWYDEGEERNRGNFPPRFSGRQFPNYSSELNVNALELEDSALYLCASSLTGRALRSGNTIYFGEGSWLTVV.

The chain has TRBV5-1 and TRBJ2-3; tentative D call: TRBD1 (6 bases). Germline CDR1 SGHRS, CDR2 YFSETQ. The CDR3 extends over 16 amino acids. V gave up 0 bases and J gave up 2 bases, with 13 bases separating them. The CDR3 here is CASSLGGQGDTDTQYF. CDR3 bases: TGCGCCAGCAGCTTGGGGGGGCAGGGAGACACAGATACGCAGTATTTT.

This CDR3 is CASSRGVGFGTEAFF. The CDR3 nucleotides read TGTGCCAGCAGCAGGGGCGTGGGGTTTGGGACTGAAGCTTTCTTT. The chain joins TRBV25-1 to TRBJ1-1, with a weak D call TRBD1 (6 bases). V gave up 6 bases and J gave up 5 bases, with 19 bases separating them. The CDR3 extends over 15 amino acids. Germline lookup yields CDR1 MGHDK and CDR2 SYGVNS.

This clone occurred a few times. In nucleotides, the CDR3 is TGTGCCAGCACACCTCGGGTACTACCTGAAGCTTTCTTT. Its protein product is CASTPRVLPEAFF. The rearrangement uses TRBV2 and TRBJ1-1; D is ambiguous. V gave up 7 bases and J gave up 6 bases, with 15 bases separating them. Per the germline V gene, CDR1 is SNHLY and CDR2 is FYNNEI. This CDR3 region has 13 residues.

The V gene is TRBV27, the J gene TRBJ2-1; the D gene is possibly TRBD2 (5 bases). CDR3 length equals 14 residues. Trimming took off 1 base at V and 6 bases at J, with 10 bases between the two ends. Germline V gene sequence: CDR1 MNHEY, CDR2 SMNVEV (reference sequence). The CDR3 sequence: CASSLWGSANEQFF. The CDR3 nucleotides are TGTGCCAGCAGTTTATGGGGTAGCGCCAATGAGCAGTTCTTC.

The chain employs TRBV9 and TRBJ2-5, with TRBD2 matching over 12 bases. Germline CDR1 is SGDLS and CDR2 is YYNGEE. The CDR3 runs to 16 residues. Trimming at V came to 0 bases and at J to 5 bases, leaving 5 bases not matched to a gene. The CDR3 DNA reads as TGTGCCAGCAGCGTAGGACTAGCGGGAGTTCGGGAGACCCAGTACTTC. This translates into CASSVGLAGVRETQYF.

V usage is TRBV18 and J usage is TRBJ2-6; possibly TRBD2 for D (7 bases). CDR1 is KGHSH, CDR2 LQKENI, per germline. This CDR3 region has 17 residues. V was trimmed by 2 bases and J by 0 bases, leaving 11 bases between them. The CDR3 is CASSPIRGASGANVLTF. The CDR3 DNA is TGTGCCAGCTCACCAATCCGGGGGGCCTCTGGGGCCAACGTCCTGACTTTC.

The chain has TRBV18 and TRBJ2-7; D is uncertain. This CDR3 is 12 amino acids long. Germline V CDR1 and CDR2: KGHSH, LQKENI. V lost 3 bases to trimming and J lost 7 bases, with 10 bases between them. The CDR3 sequence is CASSPESTEQYF. The CDR3 region has the DNA TGTGCCAGCTCACCCGAGAGTACGGAGCAGTACTTC. Together with reference TRBV18 and TRBJ2-7, the CDR3 gives the full variable domain: NAGVMQNPRHLVRRRGQEARLRCSPMKGHSHVYWYRQLPEEGLKFMVYLQKENIIDESGMPKERFSAEFPKEGPSILRIQQVVRGDSAAYFCASSPESTEQYFGPGTRLTVT.

Here the CDR3 DNA reads TGTGCCAGCAGCTCACAGAGACTAGACAGGGATTTACACGAGCAGTACTTC. Its translation is CASSSQRLDRDLHEQYF. The chain combines TRBV7-9 with TRBJ2-7, with D possibly being TRBD1 (7 bases). The germline V gene encodes CDR1 SEHNR and CDR2 FQNEAQ (reference sequence). Trimming stripped 4 bases from V and 5 bases from J, with 24 bases between. The CDR3 is made up of 17 amino acids.

This rearrangement joins TRBV4-1 to TRBJ2-1; TRBD2 aligns across 12 bases. Germline values: CDR1 MGHRA, CDR2 YSYEKL. The junction had 9 bases not matched to a gene; V was cut back by 0 bases and J by 0 bases. The CDR3 spans 20 residues. CDR3 residues: CASSQEGARTSGNSYNEQFF. CDR3 coding DNA: TGCGCCAGCAGCCAAGAGGGAGCGCGGACTAGCGGGAACTCCTACAATGAGCAGTTCTTC.

This clone was seen only a few times. The CDR3 sequence is CASSLGQRQLLDEQYF. In nucleotides, the CDR3 is TGTGCCAGCAGCTTGGGTCAGAGGCAACTCCTGGACGAGCAGTACTTC. The gene calls are TRBV7-9 and TRBJ2-7; the D is unclear. This CDR3 region has 16 residues. Per germline, CDR1 SEHNR and CDR2 FQNEAQ (reference sequence). Trimming stripped 3 bases from V and 5 bases from J, with 20 bases between.

The chain employs TRBV21-1 and TRBJ1-5; the D call in the table, TRBD1, was not verified against the DNA. TRBV21-1 has pseudogene status. The CDR3 covers 13 residues. The CDR3 DNA is TGTGCCAGCAGCAATAATGGACAGTGGCCCCAGCATTTT. It codes for CASSNNGQWPQHF.

The V gene is TRBV7-3, the J gene TRBJ2-2; tentatively, D is TRBD2 (6 bases). Germline V gene sequence: CDR1 SGHTA, CDR2 FQGTGA. The CDR3 sequence is 14 residues long. V dropped 0 bases and J dropped 6 bases, with 8 bases sitting between them. CDR3 protein: CASSLTWGAGELFF. The CDR3 coding sequence is TGTGCCAGCAGCTTAACGTGGGGGGCCGGGGAGCTGTTTTTT. The whole variable domain, remainder taken from reference TRBV7-3 and TRBJ2-2, is GAGVSQTPSNKVTEKGKYVELRCDPISGHTALYWYRQSLGQGPEFLIYFQGTGAADDSGLPNDRFFAVRPEGSVSTLKIQRTERGDSAVYLCASSLTWGAGELFFGEGSRLTVL.

This clone was counted only a few times. The genes are TRBV14 and TRBJ1-1; no definite D call. There are 12 residues in the CDR3. The V gene lost 4 bases and the J gene lost 9 bases, with 12 bases spanning the gap. Germline assignment: CDR1 SGHDN and CDR2 FVKESK. The DNA of the CDR3 is TGTGCCAGCAGCCTATCGGGGATACAAGCTTTCTTT. It encodes CASSLSGIQAFF.

This sequence joins TRBV19 and TRBJ1-1; no definite D call. V shed 4 bases and J shed 0 bases, with 9 bases lying between them. Germline CDR1 is LNHDA and CDR2 is SQIVND (reference sequence). The CDR3 has 14 amino acids. CDR3 sequence: CASSRRGMNTEAFF. The CDR3 coding sequence is TGTGCCAGTAGTAGACGGGGAATGAACACTGAAGCTTTCTTT.

This clone was seen a few times. The chain couples TRBV5-1 to TRBJ1-1, with 7 bases identical to TRBD1. The CDR3 totals 16 residues. Germline values: CDR1 SGHRS, CDR2 YFSETQ. V lost 4 bases and J lost 3; bases outside the gene matches: 12. CDR3 loop: CASSPGHRGWDTEAFF. CDR3 DNA sequence: TGCGCCAGCAGCCCGGGGCACAGGGGTTGGGACACTGAAGCTTTCTTT. Drawing the rest from reference TRBV5-1 and TRBJ1-1, the complete variable domain is KAGVTQTPRYLIKTRGQQVTLSCSPISGHRSVSWYQQTPGQGLQFLFEYFSETQRNKGNFPGRFSGRQFSNSRSEMNVSTLELGDSALYLCASSPGHRGWDTEAFFGQGTRLTVV.

This chain connects TRBV9 to TRBJ2-2; tentative D call: TRBD2 (5 bases). Trimming shortened V by 6 bases and J by 7 bases, and 10 bases separated the two germline ends. CDR1 is SGDLS, CDR2 YYNGEE, per germline. The CDR3 consists of 12 residues. The CDR3 reads CASKRFGGELFF. The CDR3 DNA follows: TGTGCCAGCAAGCGGTTCGGCGGGGAGCTGTTTTTT.